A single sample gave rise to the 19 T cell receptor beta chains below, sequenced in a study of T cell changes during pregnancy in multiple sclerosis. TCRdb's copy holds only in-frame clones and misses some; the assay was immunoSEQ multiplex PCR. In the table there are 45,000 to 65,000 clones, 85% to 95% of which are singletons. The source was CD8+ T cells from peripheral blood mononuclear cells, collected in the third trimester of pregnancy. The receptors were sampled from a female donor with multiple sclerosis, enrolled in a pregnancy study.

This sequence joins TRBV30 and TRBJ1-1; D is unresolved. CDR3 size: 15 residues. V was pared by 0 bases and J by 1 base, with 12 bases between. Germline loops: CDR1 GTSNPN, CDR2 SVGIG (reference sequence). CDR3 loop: CAWSVGAGSNTEAFF. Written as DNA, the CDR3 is TGTGCCTGGAGTGTAGGCGCAGGCTCGAACACTGAAGCTTTCTTT.

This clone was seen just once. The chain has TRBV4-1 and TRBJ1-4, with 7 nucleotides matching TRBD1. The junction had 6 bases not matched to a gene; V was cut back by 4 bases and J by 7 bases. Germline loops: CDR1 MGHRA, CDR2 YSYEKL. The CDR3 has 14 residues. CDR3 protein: CASSRRGESEKLFF. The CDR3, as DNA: TGCGCCAGCAGCCGCAGGGGGGAGAGTGAAAAACTGTTTTTT.

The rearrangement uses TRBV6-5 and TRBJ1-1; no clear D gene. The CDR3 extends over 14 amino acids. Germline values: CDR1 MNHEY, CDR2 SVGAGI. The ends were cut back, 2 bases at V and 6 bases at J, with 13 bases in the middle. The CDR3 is CASSYTQFAAEAFF. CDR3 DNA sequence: TGTGCCAGCAGTTACACCCAATTCGCAGCTGAAGCTTTCTTT.

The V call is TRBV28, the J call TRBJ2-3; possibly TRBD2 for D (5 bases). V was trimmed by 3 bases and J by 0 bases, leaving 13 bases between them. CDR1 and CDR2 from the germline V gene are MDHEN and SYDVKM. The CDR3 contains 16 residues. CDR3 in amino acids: CASSFPPAESTDTQYF. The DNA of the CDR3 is TGTGCCAGCAGTTTCCCTCCAGCGGAAAGCACAGATACGCAGTATTTT.

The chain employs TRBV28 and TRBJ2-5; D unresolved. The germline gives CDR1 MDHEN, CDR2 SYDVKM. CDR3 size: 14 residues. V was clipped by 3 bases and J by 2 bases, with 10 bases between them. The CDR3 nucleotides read TGTGCCAGCAGTTTTACCCCGAGTCAAGAGACCCAGTACTTC. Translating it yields CASSFTPSQETQYF.

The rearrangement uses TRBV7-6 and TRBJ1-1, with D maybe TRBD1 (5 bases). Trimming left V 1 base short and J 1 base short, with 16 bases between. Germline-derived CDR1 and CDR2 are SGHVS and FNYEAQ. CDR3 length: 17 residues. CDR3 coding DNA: TGTGCCAGCAGCTTAGGTGGTTCGGGGGGAACGAACACTGAAGCTTTCTTT. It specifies CASSLGGSGGTNTEAFF. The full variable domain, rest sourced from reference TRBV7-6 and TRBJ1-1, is GAGVSQSPRYKVTKRGQDVALRCDPISGHVSLYWYRQALGQGPEFLTYFNYEAQQDKSGLPNDRFSAERPEGSISTLTIQRTEQRDSAMYRCASSLGGSGGTNTEAFFGQGTRLTVV.

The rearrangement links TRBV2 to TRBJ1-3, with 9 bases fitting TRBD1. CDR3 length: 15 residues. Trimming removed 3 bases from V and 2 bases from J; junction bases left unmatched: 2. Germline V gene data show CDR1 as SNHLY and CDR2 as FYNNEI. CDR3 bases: TGTGCCAGCAGTGAGGGACAGGGCCCTGGAAACACCATATATTTT. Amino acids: CASSEGQGPGNTIYF.

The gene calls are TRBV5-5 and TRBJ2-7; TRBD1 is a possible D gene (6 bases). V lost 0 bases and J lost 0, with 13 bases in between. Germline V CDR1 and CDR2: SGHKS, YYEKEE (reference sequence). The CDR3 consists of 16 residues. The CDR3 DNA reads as TGTGCCAGCAGCTTGGAAAAAGGACAGCGCTCCTACGAGCAGTACTTC. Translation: CASSLEKGQRSYEQYF.

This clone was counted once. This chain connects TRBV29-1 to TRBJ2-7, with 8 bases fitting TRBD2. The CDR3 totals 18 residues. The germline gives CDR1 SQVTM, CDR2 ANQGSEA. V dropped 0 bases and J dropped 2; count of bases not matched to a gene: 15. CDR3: CSVEDPRTSNTAPYEQYF. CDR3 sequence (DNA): TGCAGCGTTGAAGATCCCCGGACTAGCAATACCGCACCCTACGAGCAGTACTTC.

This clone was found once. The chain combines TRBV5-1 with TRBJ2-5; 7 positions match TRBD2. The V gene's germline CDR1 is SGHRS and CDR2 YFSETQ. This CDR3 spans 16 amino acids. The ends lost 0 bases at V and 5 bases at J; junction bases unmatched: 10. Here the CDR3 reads CASSLDRGSVTETQYF. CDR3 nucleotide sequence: TGCGCCAGCAGCTTGGATCGCGGGAGTGTGACGGAGACCCAGTACTTC.

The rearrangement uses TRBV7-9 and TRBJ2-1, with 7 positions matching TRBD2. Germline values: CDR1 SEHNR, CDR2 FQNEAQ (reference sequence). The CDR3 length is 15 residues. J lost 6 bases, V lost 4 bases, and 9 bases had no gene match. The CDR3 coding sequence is TGTGCCAGCAGCTATCTCTTAGGGAGGGCCAATGAGCAGTTCTTC. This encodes CASSYLLGRANEQFF. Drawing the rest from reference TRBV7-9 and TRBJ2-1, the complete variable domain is DTGVSQNPRHKITKRGQNVTFRCDPISEHNRLYWYRQTLGQGPEFLTYFQNEAQLEKSRLLSDRFSAERPKGSFSTLEIQRTEQGDSAMYLCASSYLLGRANEQFFGPGTRLTVL.

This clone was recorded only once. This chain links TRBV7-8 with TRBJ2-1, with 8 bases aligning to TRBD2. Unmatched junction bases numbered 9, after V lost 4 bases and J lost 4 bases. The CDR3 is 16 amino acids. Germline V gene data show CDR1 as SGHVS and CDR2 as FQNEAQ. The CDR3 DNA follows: TGTGCCAGCAGCTCCCTCCCTAGCGGGTCTTACAATGAGCAGTTCTTC. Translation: CASSSLPSGSYNEQFF. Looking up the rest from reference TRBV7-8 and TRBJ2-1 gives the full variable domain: GAGVSQSPRYKVAKRGQDVALRCDPISGHVSLFWYQQALGQGPEFLTYFQNEAQLDKSGLPSDRFFAERPEGSVSTLKIQRTQQEDSAVYLCASSSLPSGSYNEQFFGPGTRLTVL.

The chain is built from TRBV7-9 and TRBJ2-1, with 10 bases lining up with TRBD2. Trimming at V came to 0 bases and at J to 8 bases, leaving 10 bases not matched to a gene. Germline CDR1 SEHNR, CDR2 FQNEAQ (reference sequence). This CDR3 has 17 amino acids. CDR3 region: CASSLAETSGDPDEQFF. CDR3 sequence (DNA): TGTGCCAGCAGCTTAGCAGAAACTAGCGGGGACCCCGATGAGCAGTTCTTC.

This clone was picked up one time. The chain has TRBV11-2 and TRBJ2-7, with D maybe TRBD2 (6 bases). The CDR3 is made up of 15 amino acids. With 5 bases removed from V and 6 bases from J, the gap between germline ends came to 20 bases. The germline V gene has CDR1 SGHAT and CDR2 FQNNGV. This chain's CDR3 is CASSLRAGSGPEQYF. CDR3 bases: TGTGCCAGCAGCCTAAGGGCGGGGTCGGGGCCCGAGCAGTACTTC.

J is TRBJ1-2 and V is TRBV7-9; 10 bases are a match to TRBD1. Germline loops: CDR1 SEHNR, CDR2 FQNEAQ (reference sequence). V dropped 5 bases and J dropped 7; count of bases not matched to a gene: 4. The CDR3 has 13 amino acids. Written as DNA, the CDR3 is TGTGCCAGCAGCCACGGACAGGGGGTTGGCTACACCTTC. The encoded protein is CASSHGQGVGYTF.

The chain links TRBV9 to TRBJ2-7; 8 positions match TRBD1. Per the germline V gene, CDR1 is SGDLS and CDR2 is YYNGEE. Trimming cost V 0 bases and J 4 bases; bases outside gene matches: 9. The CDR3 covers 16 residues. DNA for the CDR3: TGTGCCAGCAGCGTAGCCGCCAGGGGGCATTTGTACGAGCAGTACTTC. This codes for CASSVAARGHLYEQYF. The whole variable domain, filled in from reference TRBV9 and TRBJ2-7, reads DSGVTQTPKHLITATGQRVTLRCSPRSGDLSVYWYQQSLDQGLQFLIQYYNGEERAKGNILERFSAQQFPDLHSELNLSSLELGDSALYFCASSVAARGHLYEQYFGPGTRLTVT.

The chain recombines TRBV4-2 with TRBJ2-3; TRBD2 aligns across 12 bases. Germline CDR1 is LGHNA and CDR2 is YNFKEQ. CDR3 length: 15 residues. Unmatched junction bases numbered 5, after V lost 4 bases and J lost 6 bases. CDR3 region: CASSPTSGRSDTQYF. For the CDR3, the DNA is TGTGCCAGCAGCCCGACTAGCGGGAGAAGTGATACGCAGTATTTT.

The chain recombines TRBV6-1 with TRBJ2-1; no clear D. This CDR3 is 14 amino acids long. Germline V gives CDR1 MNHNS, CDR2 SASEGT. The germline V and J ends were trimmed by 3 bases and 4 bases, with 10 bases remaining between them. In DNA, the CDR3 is TGTGCCAGCAGTGATACTAACGCGTACAATGAGCAGTTCTTC. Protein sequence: CASSDTNAYNEQFF.

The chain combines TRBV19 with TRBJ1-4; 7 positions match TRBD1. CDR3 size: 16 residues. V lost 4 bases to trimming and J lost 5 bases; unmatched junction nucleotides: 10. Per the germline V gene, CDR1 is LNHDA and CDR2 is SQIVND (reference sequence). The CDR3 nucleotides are TGTGCCAGTAGTACGGGACAGTTTTTTGCGAATGAAAAACTGTTTTTT. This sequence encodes CASSTGQFFANEKLFF. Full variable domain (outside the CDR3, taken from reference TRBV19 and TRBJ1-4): DGGITQSPKYLFRKEGQNVTLSCEQNLNHDAMYWYRQDPGQGLRLIYYSQIVNDFQKGDIAEGYSVSREKKESFPLTVTSAQKNPTAFYLCASSTGQFFANEKLFFGSGTQLSVL.